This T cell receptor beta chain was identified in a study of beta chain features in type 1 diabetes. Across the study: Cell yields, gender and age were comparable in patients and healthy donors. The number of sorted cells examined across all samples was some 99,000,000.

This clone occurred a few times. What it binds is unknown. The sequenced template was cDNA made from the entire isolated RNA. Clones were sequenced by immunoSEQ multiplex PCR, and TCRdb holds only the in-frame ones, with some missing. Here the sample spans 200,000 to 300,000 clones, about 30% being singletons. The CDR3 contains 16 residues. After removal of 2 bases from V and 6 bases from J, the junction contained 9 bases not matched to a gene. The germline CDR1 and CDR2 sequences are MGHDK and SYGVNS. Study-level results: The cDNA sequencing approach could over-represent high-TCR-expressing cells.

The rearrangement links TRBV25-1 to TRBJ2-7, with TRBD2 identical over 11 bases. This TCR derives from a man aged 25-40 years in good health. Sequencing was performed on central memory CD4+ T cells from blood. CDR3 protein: CASSEIGASGGREQYF. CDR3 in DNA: TGTGCCAGCAGTGAAATAGGGGCTAGCGGGGGGCGCGAGCAGTACTTC.